This section outlines one TCR beta chain sequence together with its context. The antigen is undetermined. The source of the sample is a study of shared clonotypes between healthy human individuals. On the study more broadly: A few men and a couple of women, aged 18 to 49, were donors.

The CDR3 has 17 amino acids. Germline CDR1 and CDR2: KGHSH and LQKENI. Trimming cost V 3 bases and J 6 bases, with 21 bases left between them. Study-level results: Larger richness was generally estimated for naive than memory subsets.

Deep-level settings were used for running the assay. Assay used: immunoSEQ multiplex PCR; TCRdb lists only in-frame clones, some missing. The data show some 1.5 million clones, with 98% seen just once and about 0.42% held by the top ten. Sequenced input: naive CD4+ T cells sorted from blood. As to subset: CD45RA+ positively selected. The chain couples TRBV18 to TRBJ2-1; D possibly matches TRBD1 or TRBD2 (6 bases each). This sequence was found in a man aged 30-40 years in good health. In DNA, the CDR3 is TGTGCCAGCTCACCTGAGGGGGGCGGTCCAGAATCCAATGAGCAGTTCTTC. This translates into CASSPEGGGPESNEQFF.